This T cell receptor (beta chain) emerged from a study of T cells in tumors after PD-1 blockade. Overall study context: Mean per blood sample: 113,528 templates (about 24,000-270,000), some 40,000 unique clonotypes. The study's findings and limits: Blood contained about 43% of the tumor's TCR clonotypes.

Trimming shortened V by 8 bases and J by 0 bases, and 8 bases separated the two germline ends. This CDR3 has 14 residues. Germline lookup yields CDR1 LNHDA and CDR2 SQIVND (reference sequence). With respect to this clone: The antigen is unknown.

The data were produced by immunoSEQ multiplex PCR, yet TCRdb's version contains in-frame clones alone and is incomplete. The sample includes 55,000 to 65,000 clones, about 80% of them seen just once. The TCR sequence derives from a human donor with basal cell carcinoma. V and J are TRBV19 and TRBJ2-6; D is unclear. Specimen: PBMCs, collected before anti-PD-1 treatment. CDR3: CASAQASGANVLTF. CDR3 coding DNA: TGTGCCAGTGCGCAGGCCTCTGGGGCCAACGTCCTGACTTTC.